A single sample gave rise to the 16 T cell receptor beta chains below, sequenced in a study of T-cell memory formation after mild COVID-19. In TCRdb, the 5' RACE reads were re-called with MiXCR into one record per CDR3 protein. There are about 360,000 distinct CDR3 sequences in the sample; roughly 13% occur only once, and over 20% lies in the top ten. The sample taken for sequencing was PBMCs or a T cell subset sorted from them (not recorded which). Source of these receptors: a man aged 18 to 35 who had mild COVID-19 (a few samples of this study predate the infection). Cell type and time point are not known.

The chain links TRBV20-1 to TRBJ1-2; weak D call: TRBD1 (5 bases). The CDR3 sequence is 14 residues long. Germline CDR1 DFQATT, CDR2 SNEGSKA (reference sequence). Trimming took off 4 bases at V and 7 bases at J, with 19 bases between the two ends. CDR3 protein: CSAKKPDGRGGYTF. CDR3 nucleotides: TGCAGTGCTAAGAAGCCGGACGGGAGGGGTGGCTACACCTTC.

This clonotype was observed a handful of times. CDR3 in DNA: TGTGCCAGCAGTTTAGCTCTCAACAGGCGCTCCTACAATGAGCAGTTCTTC. It is translated as CASSLALNRRSYNEQFF. The rearrangement uses TRBV12-3 or TRBV12-4 and TRBJ2-1; tentatively, D is TRBD1 (5 bases). V shed 0 bases and J shed 0 bases, with 12 bases lying between them. The CDR3 runs 17 residues.

Only a few counts were recorded for this clonotype. Here the CDR3 DNA reads TGTGCTAGTGGTTTGGCTAGCGGGGGGACTAGCACAGATACGCAGTATTTT. It is translated as CASGLASGGTSTDTQYF. The chain couples TRBV12-5 to TRBJ2-3, with 11 bases that match TRBD2. Trimming at V came to 1 base and at J to 0 bases, leaving 3 bases not matched to a gene. CDR1 is LGHNT, CDR2 FRNRAP, per germline. The CDR3 has 17 residues.

This clonotype was observed many times. This chain joins TRBV7-3 and TRBJ2-1, with D unresolved. The V end lost 6 bases, the J end lost 10 bases, and 16 bases lay between the germline ends. This CDR3 region has 13 residues. In germline, CDR1 is SGHTA, CDR2 FQGTGA. The CDR3 is CASSLIGLGEQFF. For the CDR3, the DNA is TGTGCCAGCAGTCTTATTGGCCTGGGGGAGCAGTTCTTC.

This clonotype was counted only a few times. The V gene is TRBV7-3, the J gene TRBJ1-2, with TRBD1 identical over 9 bases. Trimming cost V 5 bases and J 8 bases; bases outside gene matches: 6. This CDR3 is built from 13 residues. From germline, CDR1 is SGHTA and CDR2 FQGTGA. This CDR3 reads CASSPGQGMGYTF. The CDR3 nucleotides are TGTGCCAGCAGCCCCGGACAGGGGATGGGCTACACCTTC.

The sample holds a few counts of this clonotype. The chain couples TRBV7-8 to TRBJ2-4, with D possibly being TRBD1 (5 bases). Germline V lookup: CDR1 SGHVS, CDR2 FQNEAQ. V lost 1 base and J 2 bases, leaving 12 bases between the germline ends. CDR3 length: 16 residues. In DNA form, the CDR3 reads TGTGCCAGCAGCTTAGTCGCAGGGAAACCCAAAAACATTCAGTACTTC. Its translation is CASSLVAGKPKNIQYF.

This clonotype was observed at least ten times. The V and J genes are TRBV7-7 and TRBJ2-1; D is unresolved. The CDR3 is 13 amino acids. The V end lost 1 base, the J end lost 8 bases, and 9 bases lay between the germline ends. CDR1 is SSHAT, CDR2 FNYEAQ, per germline (reference sequence). The chain's CDR3 is CASSLDGGDEQFF. The DNA of the CDR3 is TGTGCCAGCAGCTTAGATGGTGGGGATGAGCAGTTCTTC.

V and J are TRBV7-9 and TRBJ2-3; tentative D call: TRBD2 (6 bases). This CDR3 has 10 residues. Germline loops: CDR1 SEHNR, CDR2 FQNEAQ (reference sequence). The CDR3, as DNA: TGTGCTACGGCGGGGCACAGACAGTATTTT. Translated, it gives CATAGHRQYF.

The V and J genes are TRBV19 and TRBJ2-5; D call uncertain. V was cut by 2 bases and J by 1 base, with 5 bases left in between. Germline loops: CDR1 LNHDA, CDR2 SQIVND (reference sequence). CDR3 length: 13 residues. The DNA for the CDR3 is TGTGCCAGTAGTATACGACTCCAAGAGACCCAGTACTTC. Protein: CASSIRLQETQYF.

The gene calls are TRBV7-2 and TRBJ2-5; possibly TRBD1 for D (6 bases). The germline V gene encodes CDR1 SGHTA and CDR2 FQGNSA. The V and J ends lost 5 bases and 0 bases respectively, with 13 bases between them. The CDR3 length is 15 residues. The CDR3 sequence: CASSKTGTHQETQYF. Here the CDR3 DNA reads TGTGCCAGCAGCAAAACCGGGACACACCAAGAGACCCAGTACTTC.

The chain uses TRBV7-9 and TRBJ2-1; the match to TRBD2 covers 9 bases. The V and J ends lost 0 bases and 4 bases, in that order; junction bases with no gene match: 7. Germline-derived CDR1 and CDR2 are SEHNR and FQNEAQ (reference sequence). The CDR3 runs 17 residues. The CDR3: CASSLANSGGAYNEQFF. CDR3 sequence (DNA): TGTGCCAGCAGCTTAGCGAATAGCGGGGGCGCTTACAATGAGCAGTTCTTC.

This clonotype has only a few counts. The V call is TRBV20-1, the J call TRBJ2-7, with 8 bases aligning to TRBD2. V lost 1 base to trimming and J lost 0 bases; unmatched junction nucleotides: 8. The CDR3 covers 16 residues. In germline, CDR1 is DFQATT, CDR2 SNEGSKA (reference sequence). In DNA, the CDR3 is TGCAGTGCTAGAGTGGCTAGCGGGCGGCTCTCCTACGAGCAGTACTTC. This codes for CSARVASGRLSYEQYF.

This clonotype was detected a few times. The chain links TRBV12-3 or TRBV12-4 to TRBJ1-5; TRBD1 aligns across 9 bases. Trimming cost V 6 bases and J 1 base; bases outside gene matches: 7. The CDR3 runs to 16 residues. The CDR3 DNA reads TGTGCCAGCAGAACCGGGACAGGGTGGAGCAATCAGCCCCAGCATTTT. Residues: CASRTGTGWSNQPQHF.

V is TRBV11-2 and J is TRBJ2-3, with 13 bases that match TRBD2. From germline, CDR1 is SGHAT and CDR2 FQNNGV. This CDR3 spans 17 amino acids. Losses at the gene ends were 5 bases for V and 3 bases for J; bases not matched to a gene: 8. This CDR3 reads CASSARTSGGRTDTQYF. CDR3 DNA: TGTGCCAGCAGCGCCCGGACTAGCGGGGGACGGACAGATACGCAGTATTTT.

This clonotype was counted only a few times. The chain uses TRBV12-3 or TRBV12-4 and TRBJ1-3, with 8 nucleotides matching TRBD1. Losses at the gene ends were 8 bases for V and 8 bases for J; bases not matched to a gene: 11. The CDR3 is 14 amino acids. The CDR3 protein is CASGTRTGWDTIYF. The CDR3 DNA reads as TGTGCCAGCGGAACTCGGACAGGGTGGGACACCATATATTTT.

This clonotype turned up a few times. The V gene is TRBV9, the J gene TRBJ1-3, with D unclear. The CDR3 totals 15 residues. Germline CDR1 is SGDLS and CDR2 is YYNGEE. V was cut by 0 bases and J by 7 bases, with 14 bases left in between. The CDR3 DNA reads as TGTGCCAGCAGCGTAGCTACTGAAGCCTTCAACACCATATATTTT. Translation gives CASSVATEAFNTIYF. Looking up the rest from reference TRBV9 and TRBJ1-3 gives the full variable domain: DSGVTQTPKHLITATGQRVTLRCSPRSGDLSVYWYQQSLDQGLQFLIQYYNGEERAKGNILERFSAQQFPDLHSELNLSSLELGDSALYFCASSVATEAFNTIYFGEGSWLTVV.